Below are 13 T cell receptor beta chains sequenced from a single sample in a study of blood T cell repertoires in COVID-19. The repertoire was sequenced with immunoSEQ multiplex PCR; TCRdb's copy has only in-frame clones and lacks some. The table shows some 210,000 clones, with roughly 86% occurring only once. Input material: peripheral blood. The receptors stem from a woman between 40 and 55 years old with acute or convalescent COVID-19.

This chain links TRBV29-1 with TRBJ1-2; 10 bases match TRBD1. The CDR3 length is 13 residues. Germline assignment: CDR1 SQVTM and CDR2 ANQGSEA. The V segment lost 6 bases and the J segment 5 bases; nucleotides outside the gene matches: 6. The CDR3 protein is CSVRGTGEYGYTF. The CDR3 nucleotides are TGCAGCGTACGAGGGACAGGGGAGTATGGCTACACCTTC.

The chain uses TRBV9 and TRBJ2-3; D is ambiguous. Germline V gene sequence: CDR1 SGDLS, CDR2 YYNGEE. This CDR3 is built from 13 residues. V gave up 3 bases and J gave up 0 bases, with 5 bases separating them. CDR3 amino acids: CASSATSTDTQYF. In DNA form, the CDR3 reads TGTGCCAGCAGCGCCACTAGCACAGATACGCAGTATTTT.

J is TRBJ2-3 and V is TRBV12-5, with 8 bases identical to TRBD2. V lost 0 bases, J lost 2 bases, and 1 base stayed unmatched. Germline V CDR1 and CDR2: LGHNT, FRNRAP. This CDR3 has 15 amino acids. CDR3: CASGLVAGATDTQYF. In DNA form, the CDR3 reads TGTGCTAGTGGTTTGGTAGCGGGGGCCACAGATACGCAGTATTTT.

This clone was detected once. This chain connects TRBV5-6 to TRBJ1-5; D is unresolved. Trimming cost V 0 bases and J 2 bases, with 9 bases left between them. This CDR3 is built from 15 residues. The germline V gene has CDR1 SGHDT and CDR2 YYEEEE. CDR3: CASSLGAYRNQPQHF. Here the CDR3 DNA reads TGTGCCAGCAGCTTGGGCGCATATCGCAATCAGCCCCAGCATTTT. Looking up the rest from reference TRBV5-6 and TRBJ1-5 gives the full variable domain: DAGVTQSPTHLIKTRGQQVTLRCSPKSGHDTVSWYQQALGQGPQFIFQYYEEEERQRGNFPDRFSGHQFPNYSSELNVNALLLGDSALYLCASSLGAYRNQPQHFGDGTRLSIL.

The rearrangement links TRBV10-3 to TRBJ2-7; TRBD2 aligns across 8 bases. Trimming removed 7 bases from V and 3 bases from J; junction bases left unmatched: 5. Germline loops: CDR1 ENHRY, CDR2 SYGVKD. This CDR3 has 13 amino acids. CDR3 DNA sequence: TGTGCCATCATGGGACTAGTGGGCTACGAGCAGTACTTC. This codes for CAIMGLVGYEQYF.

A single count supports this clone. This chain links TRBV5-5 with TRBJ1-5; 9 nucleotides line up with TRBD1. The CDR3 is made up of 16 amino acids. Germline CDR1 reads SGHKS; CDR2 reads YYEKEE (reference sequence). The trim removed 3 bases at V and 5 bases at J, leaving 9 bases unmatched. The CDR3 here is CASSSLDRGIDQPQHF. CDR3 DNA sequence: TGTGCCAGCAGCTCTTTGGACAGGGGAATTGATCAGCCCCAGCATTTT.

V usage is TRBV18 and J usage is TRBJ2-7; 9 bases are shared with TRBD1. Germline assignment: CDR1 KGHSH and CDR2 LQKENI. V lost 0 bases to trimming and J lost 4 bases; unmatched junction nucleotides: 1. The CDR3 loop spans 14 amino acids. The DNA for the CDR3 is TGTGCCAGCTCACCACCGGGACAGGGTTACGAGCAGTACTTC. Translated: CASSPPGQGYEQYF.

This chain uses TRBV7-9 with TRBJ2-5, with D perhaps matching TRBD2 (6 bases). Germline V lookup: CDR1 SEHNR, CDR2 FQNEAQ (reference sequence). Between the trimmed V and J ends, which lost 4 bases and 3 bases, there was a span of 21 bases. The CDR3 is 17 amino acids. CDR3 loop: CASSSSRDSTYKETQYF. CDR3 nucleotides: TGTGCCAGCAGCTCCAGTCGGGACTCTACGTATAAAGAGACCCAGTACTTC.

CDR3 DNA: TGTGCCAGCAGCTCAGACTCAGGGGCCACTGAAGCTTTCTTT. Translating it yields CASSSDSGATEAFF. The gene calls are TRBV13 and TRBJ1-1, with D tentatively TRBD1 (6 bases). Between the trimmed V and J ends, which lost 4 bases and 4 bases, there was a span of 13 bases. The length of the CDR3 is 14 residues. In germline, CDR1 is PRHDT, CDR2 FYEKMQ (reference sequence).

This CDR3 reads CASSYSSTNQPQHF. DNA of the CDR3: TGTGCCAGCAGTTACTCGAGCACGAATCAGCCCCAGCATTTT. The V call is TRBV6-5, the J call TRBJ1-5; D ambiguous. V was cut by 0 bases and J by 4 bases, with 7 bases left in between. Germline V gene sequence: CDR1 MNHEY, CDR2 SVGAGI. The CDR3 spans 14 residues.

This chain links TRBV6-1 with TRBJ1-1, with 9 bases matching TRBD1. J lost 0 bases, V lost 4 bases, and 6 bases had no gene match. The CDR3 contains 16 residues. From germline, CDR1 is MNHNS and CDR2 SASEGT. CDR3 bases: TGTGCCAGCAGTGTGTGGGACAGGGCCTTGAACACTGAAGCTTTCTTT. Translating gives CASSVWDRALNTEAFF.

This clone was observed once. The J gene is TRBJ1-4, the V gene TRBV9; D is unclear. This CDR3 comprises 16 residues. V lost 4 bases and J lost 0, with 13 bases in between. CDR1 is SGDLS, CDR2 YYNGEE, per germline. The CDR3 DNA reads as TGTGCCAGCAGCCAGGAGCGGGGATCAACTAATGAAAAACTGTTTTTT. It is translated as CASSQERGSTNEKLFF.

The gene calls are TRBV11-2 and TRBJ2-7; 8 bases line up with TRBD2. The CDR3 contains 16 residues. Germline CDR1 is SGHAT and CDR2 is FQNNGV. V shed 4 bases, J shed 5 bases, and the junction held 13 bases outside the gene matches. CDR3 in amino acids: CASSSSGGGAANEQYF. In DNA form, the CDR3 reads TGTGCCAGCAGCTCATCCGGGGGGGGCGCGGCCAACGAGCAGTACTTC. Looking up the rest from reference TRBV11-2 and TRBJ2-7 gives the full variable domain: EAGVAQSPRYKIIEKRQSVAFWCNPISGHATLYWYQQILGQGPKLLIQFQNNGVVDDSQLPKDRFSAERLKGVDSTLKIQPAKLEDSAVYLCASSSSGGGAANEQYFGPGTRLTVT.